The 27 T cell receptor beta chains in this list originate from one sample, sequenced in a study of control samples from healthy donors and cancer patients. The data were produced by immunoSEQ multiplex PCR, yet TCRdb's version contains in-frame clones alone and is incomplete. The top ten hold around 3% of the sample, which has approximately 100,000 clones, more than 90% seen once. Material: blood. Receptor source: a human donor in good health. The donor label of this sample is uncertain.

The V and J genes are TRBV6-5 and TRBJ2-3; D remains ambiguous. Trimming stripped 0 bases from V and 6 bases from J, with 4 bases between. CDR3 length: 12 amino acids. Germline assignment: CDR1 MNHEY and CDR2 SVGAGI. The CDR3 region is CASSYSGDTQYF. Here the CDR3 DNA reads TGTGCCAGCAGTTACTCAGGTGATACGCAGTATTTT.

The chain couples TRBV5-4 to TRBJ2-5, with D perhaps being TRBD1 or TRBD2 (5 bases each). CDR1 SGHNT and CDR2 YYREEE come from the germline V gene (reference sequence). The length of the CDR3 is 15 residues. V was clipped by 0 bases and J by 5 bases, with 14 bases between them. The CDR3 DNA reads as TGTGCCAGCAGCTTGGCCGGGACCGGTGGGGAGACCCAGTACTTC. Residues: CASSLAGTGGETQYF.

The CDR3 spells CASSQDRLGGAANTEAFF. CDR3 bases: TGCGCCAGCAGCCAAGATCGCTTGGGGGGGGCGGCGAACACTGAAGCTTTCTTT. V usage is TRBV4-3 and J usage is TRBJ1-1; TRBD1 is a possible D gene (6 bases). The ends were cut back, 0 bases at V and 1 base at J, with 18 bases in the middle. The CDR3 length is 18 residues. The germline V gene has CDR1 LGHNA and CDR2 YSLEER.

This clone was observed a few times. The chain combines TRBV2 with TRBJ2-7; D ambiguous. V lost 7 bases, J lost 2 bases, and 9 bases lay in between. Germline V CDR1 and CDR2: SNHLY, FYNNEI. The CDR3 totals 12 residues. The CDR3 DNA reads TGTGCCAGCACCGACACTACCTACGAGCAGTACTTC. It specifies CASTDTTYEQYF.

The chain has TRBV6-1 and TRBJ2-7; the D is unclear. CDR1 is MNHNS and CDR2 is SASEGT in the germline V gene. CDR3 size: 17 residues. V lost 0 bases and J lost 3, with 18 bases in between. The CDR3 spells CASSEARSYFGVYEQYV. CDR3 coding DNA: TGTGCCAGCAGTGAAGCGCGGTCGTATTTTGGGGTCTACGAGCAGTACGTC.

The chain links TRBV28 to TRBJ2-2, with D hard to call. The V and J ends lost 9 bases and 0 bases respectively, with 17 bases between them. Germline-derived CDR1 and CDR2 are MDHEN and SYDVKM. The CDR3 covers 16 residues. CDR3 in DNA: TGTGCCAGATTCTTTGGGCGCCACTCGAACACCGGGGAGCTGTTTTTT. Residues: CARFFGRHSNTGELFF.

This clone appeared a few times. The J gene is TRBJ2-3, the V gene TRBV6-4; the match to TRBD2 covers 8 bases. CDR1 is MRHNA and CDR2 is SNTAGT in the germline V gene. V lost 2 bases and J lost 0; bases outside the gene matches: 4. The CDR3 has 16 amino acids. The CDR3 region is CASSDGAGGSTDTQYF. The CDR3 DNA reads TGTGCCAGCAGTGACGGGGCGGGAGGTAGCACAGATACGCAGTATTTT.

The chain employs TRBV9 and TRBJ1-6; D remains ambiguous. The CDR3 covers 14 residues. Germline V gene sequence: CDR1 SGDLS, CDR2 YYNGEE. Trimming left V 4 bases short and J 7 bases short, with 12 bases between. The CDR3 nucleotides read TGTGCCAGCAGCTCCACCTCGGGGAATTCACCCCTCCACTTT. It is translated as CASSSTSGNSPLHF.

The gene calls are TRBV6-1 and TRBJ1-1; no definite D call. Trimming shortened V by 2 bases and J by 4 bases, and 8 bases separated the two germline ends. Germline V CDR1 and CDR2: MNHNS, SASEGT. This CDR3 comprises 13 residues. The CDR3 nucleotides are TGTGCCAGCAGTGAACCCCTGGGCACTGAAGCTTTCTTT. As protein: CASSEPLGTEAFF.

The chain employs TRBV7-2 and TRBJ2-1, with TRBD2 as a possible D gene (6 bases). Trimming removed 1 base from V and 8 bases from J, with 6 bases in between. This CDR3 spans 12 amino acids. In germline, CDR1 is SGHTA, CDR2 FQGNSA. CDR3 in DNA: TGTGCCAGCAGCTTAGGGGGGGATGAGCAGTTCTTC. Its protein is CASSLGGDEQFF.

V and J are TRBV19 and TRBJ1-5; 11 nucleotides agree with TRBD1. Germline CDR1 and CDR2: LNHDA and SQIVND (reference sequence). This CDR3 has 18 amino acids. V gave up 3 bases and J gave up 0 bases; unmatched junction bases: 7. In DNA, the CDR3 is TGTGCCAGTAGTATCCGCGGGACAGGGGGTAATAGCAATCAGCCCCAGCATTTT. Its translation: CASSIRGTGGNSNQPQHF.

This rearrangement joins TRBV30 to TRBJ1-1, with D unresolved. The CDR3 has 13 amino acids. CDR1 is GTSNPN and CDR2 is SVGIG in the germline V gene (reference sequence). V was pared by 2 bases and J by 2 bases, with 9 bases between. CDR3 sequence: CAWSNTRNTEAFF. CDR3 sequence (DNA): TGTGCCTGGAGTAACACGAGAAACACTGAAGCTTTCTTT.

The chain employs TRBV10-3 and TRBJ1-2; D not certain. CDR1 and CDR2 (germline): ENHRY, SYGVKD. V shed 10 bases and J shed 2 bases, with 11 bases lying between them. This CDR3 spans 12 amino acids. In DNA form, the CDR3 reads TGTGCCACCCAGACCACGAACTATGGCTACACCTTC. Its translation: CATQTTNYGYTF.

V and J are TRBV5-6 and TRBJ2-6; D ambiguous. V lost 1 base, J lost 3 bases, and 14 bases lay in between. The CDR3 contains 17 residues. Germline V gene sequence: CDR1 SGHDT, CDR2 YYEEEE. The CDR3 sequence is CASSLSPQGHGANVLTF. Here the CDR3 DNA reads TGTGCCAGCAGCTTGTCGCCCCAAGGGCATGGGGCCAACGTCCTGACTTTC.

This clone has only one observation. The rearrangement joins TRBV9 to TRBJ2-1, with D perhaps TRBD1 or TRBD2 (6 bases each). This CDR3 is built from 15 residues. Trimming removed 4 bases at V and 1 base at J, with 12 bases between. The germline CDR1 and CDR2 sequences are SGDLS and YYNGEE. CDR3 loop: CASSPEGGSYNEQFF. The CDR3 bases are TGTGCCAGCAGCCCTGAGGGGGGTTCCTACAATGAGCAGTTCTTC.

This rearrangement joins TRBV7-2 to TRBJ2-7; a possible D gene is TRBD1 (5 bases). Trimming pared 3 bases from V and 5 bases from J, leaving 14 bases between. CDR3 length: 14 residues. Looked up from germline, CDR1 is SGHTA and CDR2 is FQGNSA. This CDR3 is CASSFYSGLDEQYF. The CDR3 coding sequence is TGTGCCAGCAGCTTTTATTCAGGGCTGGACGAGCAGTACTTC. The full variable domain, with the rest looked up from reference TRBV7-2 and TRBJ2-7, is GAGVSQSPSNKVTEKGKDVELRCDPISGHTALYWYRQSLGQGLEFLIYFQGNSAPDKSGLPSDRFSAERTGGSVSTLTIQRTQQEDSAVYLCASSFYSGLDEQYFGPGTRLTVT.

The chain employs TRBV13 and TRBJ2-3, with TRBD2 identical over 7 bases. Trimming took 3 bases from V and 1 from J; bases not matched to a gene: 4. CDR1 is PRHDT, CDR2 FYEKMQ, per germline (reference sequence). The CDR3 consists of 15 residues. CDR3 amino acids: CASSFGGRGTDTQYF. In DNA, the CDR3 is TGTGCCAGCAGCTTTGGGGGGAGGGGCACAGATACGCAGTATTTT.

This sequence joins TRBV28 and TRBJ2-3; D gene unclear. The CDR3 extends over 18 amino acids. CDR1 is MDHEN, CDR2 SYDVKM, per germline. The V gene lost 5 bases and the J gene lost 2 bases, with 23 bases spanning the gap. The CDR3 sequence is CASSLGSGRLLYTDTQYF. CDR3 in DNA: TGTGCCAGCAGTCTGGGCTCGGGTCGCCTTTTATACACAGATACGCAGTATTTT.

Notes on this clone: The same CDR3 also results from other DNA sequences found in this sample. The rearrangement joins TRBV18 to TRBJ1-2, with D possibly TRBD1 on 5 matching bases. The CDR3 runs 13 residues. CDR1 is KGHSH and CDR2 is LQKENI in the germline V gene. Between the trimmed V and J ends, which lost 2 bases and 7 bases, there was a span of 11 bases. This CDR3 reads CASSPSDTRGYTF. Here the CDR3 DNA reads TGTGCCAGCTCACCATCGGACACACGTGGCTACACCTTC.

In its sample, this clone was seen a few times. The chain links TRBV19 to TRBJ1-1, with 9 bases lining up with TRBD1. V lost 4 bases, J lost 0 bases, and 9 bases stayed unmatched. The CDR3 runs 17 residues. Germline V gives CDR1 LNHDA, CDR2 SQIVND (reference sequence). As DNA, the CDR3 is TGTGCCAGTAGTACCCCGCGAGGGACAGGGATGAACACTGAAGCTTTCTTT. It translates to CASSTPRGTGMNTEAFF.

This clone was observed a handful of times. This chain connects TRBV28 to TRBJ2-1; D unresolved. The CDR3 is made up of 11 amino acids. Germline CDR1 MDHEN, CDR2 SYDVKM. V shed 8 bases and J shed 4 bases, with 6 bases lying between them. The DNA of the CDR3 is TGTGCCAGCGTCGGGTACAATGAGCAGTTCTTC. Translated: CASVGYNEQFF.

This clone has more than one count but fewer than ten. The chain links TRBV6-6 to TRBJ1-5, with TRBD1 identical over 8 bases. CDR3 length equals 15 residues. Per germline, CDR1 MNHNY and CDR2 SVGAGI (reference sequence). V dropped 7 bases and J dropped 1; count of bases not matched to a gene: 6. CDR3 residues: CASTSQGASNQPQHF. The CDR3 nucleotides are TGTGCCAGCACCTCGCAGGGGGCAAGCAATCAGCCCCAGCATTTT.

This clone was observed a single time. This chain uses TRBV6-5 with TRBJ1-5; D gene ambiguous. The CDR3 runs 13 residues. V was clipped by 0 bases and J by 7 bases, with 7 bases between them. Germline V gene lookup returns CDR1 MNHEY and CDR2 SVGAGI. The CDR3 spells CASSYSKNQPQHF. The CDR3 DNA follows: TGTGCCAGCAGTTACTCGAAGAACCAGCCCCAGCATTTT.

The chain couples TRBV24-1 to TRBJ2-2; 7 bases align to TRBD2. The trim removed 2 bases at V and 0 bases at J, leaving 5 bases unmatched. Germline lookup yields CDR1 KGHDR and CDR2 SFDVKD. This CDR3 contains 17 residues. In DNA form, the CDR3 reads TGTGCCACCAGTGATTGGGAGGGCGGGCCGAACACCGGGGAGCTGTTTTTT. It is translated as CATSDWEGGPNTGELFF.

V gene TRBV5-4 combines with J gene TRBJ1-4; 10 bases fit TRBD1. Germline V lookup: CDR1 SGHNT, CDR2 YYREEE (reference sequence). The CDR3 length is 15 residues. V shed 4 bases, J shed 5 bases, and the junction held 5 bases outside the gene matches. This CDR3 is CASSIGQGGNEKLFF. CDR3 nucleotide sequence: TGTGCCAGCAGCATCGGACAGGGGGGGAATGAAAAACTGTTTTTT.

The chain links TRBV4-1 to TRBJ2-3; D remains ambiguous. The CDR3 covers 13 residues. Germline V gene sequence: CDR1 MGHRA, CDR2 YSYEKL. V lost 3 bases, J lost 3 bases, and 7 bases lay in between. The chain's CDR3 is CASSQTLTDTQYF. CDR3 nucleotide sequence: TGCGCCAGCAGCCAGACGTTGACAGATACGCAGTATTTT.

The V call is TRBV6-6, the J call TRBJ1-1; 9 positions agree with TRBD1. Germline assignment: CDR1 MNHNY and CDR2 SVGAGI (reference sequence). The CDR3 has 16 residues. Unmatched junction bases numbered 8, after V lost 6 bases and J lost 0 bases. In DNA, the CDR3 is TGTGCCAGCAGAACAGGGGACAGGGAGGTGAACACTGAAGCTTTCTTT. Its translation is CASRTGDREVNTEAFF.